This is a list of T cell receptor beta chains from one sample in a study of molecular identifiers for immune sequencing clone quantification. TCRdb ran MiXCR on the PCR reads and lists one entry per CDR3 protein. The table shows about 500,000 distinct CDR3 sequences, with about 25% occurring only once. The specimen sequenced was naive CD8+ T cells from blood, with Jurkat cell RNA spiked in. These receptors were collected from a human donor in good health. Some libraries in this study had Jurkat cell RNA spiked in. Both conserved end residues are trimmed from each CDR3. Expanded clones are given a class, and other clones once, few, many or no size at all.

v_gene	abundance	j_gene	CDR3aa
TRBV29-1	few	TRBJ2-2	SVVATDTGELF
TRBV7-2	few	TRBJ2-7	ASSLSGGIAYEQY
TRBV13	few	TRBJ1-6	ASSLEGDNSPLH
TRBV19	few	TRBJ2-7	ASSISDGYEQY
TRBV18	NA	TRBJ2-5	ASSPAQGASSETQY
TRBV30	NA	TRBJ2-1	AWSGGTGSYNEQF
TRBV6-1	many	TRBJ1-1	ASSLGVSTEAF
TRBV28	few	TRBJ2-7	ASRSGRTGLHEQY
TRBV13	NA	TRBJ2-1	ASSLALAGGPSYNEQF
TRBV4-3	NA	TRBJ2-3	ASSQAPPVRTDTQY
TRBV18	once	TRBJ2-7	ASSPAGRHYEQY
TRBV7-9	many	TRBJ1-5	ASSPTGGGQPQH
TRBV29-1	NA	TRBJ2-3	SVEDGRLAYPDTQY
TRBV20-1	NA	TRBJ2-7	SARLGLPGLAGREQY
TRBV7-2	few	TRBJ1-2	ASSLEVGTLPNYGYT
TRBV6-6	NA	TRBJ2-7	ASSYHPFDINYEQY
TRBV4-3	few	TRBJ2-2	ASSHHTPGQGIAGELF
TRBV4-3	many	TRBJ2-5	ASSQGTAQETQY
TRBV2	NA	TRBJ1-1	ASSDEGILLNTEAF
TRBV14	few	TRBJ2-3	ASSQAWTSGTDTQY
TRBV27	NA	TRBJ2-3	ASSLSDNPNTDTQY
TRBV4-2	many	TRBJ2-7	ASSQTSGTGPDYEQY